The clone carrying this T cell receptor (beta chain) has just a few counts. This sample stems from a study of T cells of healthy individuals. TCRdb independently ran MiXCR on the 5' RACE reads; one entry per CDR3 protein. The top ten hold roughly 6.2% of the sample, which has approximately 100,000 distinct CDR3 sequences, roughly 18% seen once. CDR1 is SNHLY, CDR2 FYNNEI, per germline. This CDR3 is built from 13 residues. Trimming removed 7 bases from V and 1 base from J, with 8 bases in between. The chain links TRBV2 to TRBJ2-1; D is uncertain. The TCR originated in a human donor in good health. The DNA for the CDR3 is TGTGCCAGCAATCTACAATCCTACAATGAGCAGTTCTTC. It yields the protein CASNLQSYNEQFF. The variable domain in full, completed from reference TRBV2 and TRBJ2-1, reads EPEVTQTPSHQVTQMGQEVILRCVPISNHLYFYWYRQILGQKVEFLVSFYNNEISEKSEIFDDQFSVERPDGSNFTLKIRSTKLEDSAMYFCASNLQSYNEQFFGPGTRLTVL.